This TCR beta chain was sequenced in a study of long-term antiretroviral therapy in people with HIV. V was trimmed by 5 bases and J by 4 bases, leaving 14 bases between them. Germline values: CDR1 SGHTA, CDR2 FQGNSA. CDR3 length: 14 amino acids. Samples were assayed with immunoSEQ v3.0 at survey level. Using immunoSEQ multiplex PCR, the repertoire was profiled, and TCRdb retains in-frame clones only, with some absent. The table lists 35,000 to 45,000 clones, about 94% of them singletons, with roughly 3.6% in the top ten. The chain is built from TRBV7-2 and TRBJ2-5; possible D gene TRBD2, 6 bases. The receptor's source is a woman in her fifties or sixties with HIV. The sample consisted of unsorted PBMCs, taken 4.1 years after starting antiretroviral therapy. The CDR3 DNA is TGTGCCAGCAGCGCATCGCGGGGACGAGAGACCCAGTACTTC. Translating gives CASSASRGRETQYF.